These 20 T cell receptor beta chains were all obtained from the same sample, sequenced in a study of cytomegalovirus exposure and HLA in healthy donors. Primers included in the PCR were 60 Vbeta and 13 Jbeta primers. Using immunoSEQ multiplex PCR, the repertoire was profiled, and TCRdb retains in-frame clones only, with some absent. The sample contains under 150,000 clones, about 80% of which appear only once. The source material was PBMCs. The origin of the receptors is a man aged 25 to 40 in good health and CMV-seronegative.

The chain links TRBV12-5 to TRBJ2-3, with 14 nucleotides matching TRBD2. CDR1 LGHNT and CDR2 FRNRAP come from the germline V gene. The CDR3 length is 16 residues. Trimming at V came to 4 bases and at J to 1 base, leaving 1 base not matched to a gene. The CDR3 loop is CASGSGLAGGTDTQYF. The CDR3, as DNA: TGTGCTAGTGGTTCGGGACTAGCGGGAGGCACAGATACGCAGTATTTT.

V gene TRBV9 combines with J gene TRBJ2-3; no reliable D call. Looked up from germline, CDR1 is SGDLS and CDR2 is YYNGEE. V gave up 0 bases and J gave up 1 base, with 15 bases separating them. The CDR3 has 17 residues. For the CDR3, the DNA is TGTGCCAGCAGCGTAGCCGGGTCCCAGTCCCGCACAGATACGCAGTATTTT. Its translation is CASSVAGSQSRTDTQYF.

This sequence joins TRBV5-1 and TRBJ1-2; the D gene is possibly TRBD1 (5 bases). The V end lost 5 bases, the J end lost 0 bases, and 14 bases lay between the germline ends. The CDR3 contains 15 residues. From germline, CDR1 is SGHRS and CDR2 YFSETQ. The CDR3 region has the DNA TGCGCCAGCAGATCCAGGGCCAGCTCTAACTATGGCTACACCTTC. The encoded protein is CASRSRASSNYGYTF.

V is TRBV2 and J is TRBJ2-5, with TRBD2 matching over 11 bases. Germline V gives CDR1 SNHLY, CDR2 FYNNEI. The CDR3 sequence is 15 residues long. With 4 bases clipped from V and 0 bases from J, the junction kept 1 base outside the gene matches. For the CDR3, the DNA is TGTGCCAGCAGTGCACTAGCGGGAGACCAAGAGACCCAGTACTTC. Its translation: CASSALAGDQETQYF.

The chain has TRBV7-2 and TRBJ1-5, with 9 bases aligning to TRBD1. CDR1 and CDR2 (germline): SGHTA, FQGNSA. V gave up 1 base and J gave up 1 base; unmatched junction bases: 2. CDR3 length equals 16 residues. CDR3 protein: CASSLGGTGSNQPQHF. Here the CDR3 DNA reads TGTGCCAGCAGCTTAGGGGGGACAGGGAGCAATCAGCCCCAGCATTTT. The full variable domain, with the rest looked up from reference TRBV7-2 and TRBJ1-5, is GAGVSQSPSNKVTEKGKDVELRCDPISGHTALYWYRQSLGQGLEFLIYFQGNSAPDKSGLPSDRFSAERTGGSVSTLTIQRTQQEDSAVYLCASSLGGTGSNQPQHFGDGTRLSIL.

The genes are TRBV7-8 and TRBJ1-6; 7 nucleotides match TRBD1. This CDR3 comprises 14 residues. CDR1 and CDR2 (germline): SGHVS, FQNEAQ. V was clipped by 5 bases and J by 10 bases; unmatched bases: 8. The CDR3 nucleotides are TGTGCCAGCAGCCCGAGAAGGGGGCAATCACCCCTCCACTTT. This encodes CASSPRRGQSPLHF.

The chain has TRBV25-1 and TRBJ2-5, with D possibly being TRBD1 (6 bases). V lost 6 bases and J 5 bases, leaving 28 bases between the germline ends. The CDR3 length is 18 residues. Germline V gives CDR1 MGHDK, CDR2 SYGVNS. The CDR3 DNA reads TGTGCCAGCAGCTCGGACTCTCTCGGGACAAATCCGTGGGAGACCCAGTACTTC. It yields the protein CASSSDSLGTNPWETQYF.

The chain couples TRBV4-2 to TRBJ1-2, with TRBD1 as a possible D gene (5 bases). Trimming took off 3 bases at V and 3 bases at J, with 14 bases between the two ends. The CDR3 totals 15 residues. The germline CDR1 and CDR2 sequences are LGHNA and YNFKEQ. CDR3 nucleotides: TGTGCCAGCAGCCACGGGGGGAAGGGCGACTATGGCTACACCTTC. Its translation is CASSHGGKGDYGYTF.

The chain joins TRBV6-5 to TRBJ1-1; 7 bases line up with TRBD1. The CDR3 is made up of 15 amino acids. Unmatched junction bases numbered 14, after V lost 7 bases and J lost 6 bases. The V gene's germline CDR1 is MNHEY and CDR2 SVGAGI. CDR3 coding DNA: TGTGCCAGCATCCGACAGGGTGGGGTTTTGGCTGAAGCTTTCTTT. As protein: CASIRQGGVLAEAFF.

The chain carries TRBV27 and TRBJ2-1; weak D call: TRBD1 (6 bases). The CDR3 contains 18 residues. V was pared by 0 bases and J by 0 bases, with 15 bases between. Looked up from germline, CDR1 is MNHEY and CDR2 is SMNVEV (reference sequence). CDR3 nucleotide sequence: TGTGCCAGCAGTTTATCCCCTCAGGGGAGTAGCTCCTACAATGAGCAGTTCTTC. Protein: CASSLSPQGSSSYNEQFF.

This clone was found a few times. V usage is TRBV9 and J usage is TRBJ2-7, with 8 bases aligning to TRBD1. The CDR3 loop spans 13 amino acids. CDR1 is SGDLS, CDR2 YYNGEE, per germline. Trimming removed 9 bases from V and 7 bases from J; junction bases left unmatched: 12. CDR3: CATARGPVGEQYF. The CDR3, as DNA: TGTGCCACTGCCAGGGGGCCAGTGGGGGAGCAGTACTTC.

The gene calls are TRBV27 and TRBJ1-5, with 9 bases that match TRBD1. This CDR3 is built from 14 residues. J gave up 5 bases and V 5 bases, and 4 bases lay outside the gene matches. Germline CDR1 is MNHEY and CDR2 is SMNVEV (reference sequence). Here the CDR3 DNA reads TGTGCCAGCAGTCCGTGGACAGGGGATCAGCCCCAGCATTTT. Its protein product is CASSPWTGDQPQHF.

V and J are TRBV30 and TRBJ1-2; maybe TRBD1 (6 bases). Trimming cost V 3 bases and J 8 bases, with 19 bases left between them. Germline V CDR1 and CDR2: GTSNPN, SVGIG (reference sequence). The CDR3 is 14 residues long. CDR3 protein: CAWSPDQGRQGYTF. In DNA, the CDR3 is TGTGCCTGGAGCCCTGATCAGGGGCGGCAGGGCTACACCTTC.

The chain carries TRBV23-1 and TRBJ1-4; 7 bases line up with TRBD1. TRBV23-1 is placed among ORFs of uncertain function. This CDR3 region has 14 residues. The ends lost 2 bases at V and 9 bases at J; junction bases unmatched: 6. CDR3 coding DNA: TGCGCCAGCAGTCAACGGAGCAGGGGGAAAAAACTGTTTTTT. Translation: CASSQRSRGKKLFF.

This chain links TRBV9 with TRBJ2-5; D is possibly TRBD2 (5 bases). This CDR3 spans 16 amino acids. Trimming shortened V by 2 bases and J by 2 bases, and 16 bases separated the two germline ends. CDR1 is SGDLS, CDR2 YYNGEE, per germline. CDR3: CASSVELGGLQETQYF. The CDR3 coding sequence is TGTGCCAGCAGCGTCGAATTGGGCGGGCTTCAAGAGACCCAGTACTTC.

The J gene is TRBJ2-1, the V gene TRBV30; 14 nucleotides line up with TRBD2. Trimming cost V 8 bases and J 9 bases; bases outside gene matches: 3. Germline-derived CDR1 and CDR2 are GTSNPN and SVGIG (reference sequence). The CDR3 loop spans 12 amino acids. In DNA form, the CDR3 reads TGTGCCGGGACTAGCGGGAGAGTTGAGCAGTTCTTC. Its protein product is CAGTSGRVEQFF.

The chain carries TRBV19 and TRBJ2-6; D ambiguous. The length of the CDR3 is 13 residues. Trimming took off 2 bases at V and 3 bases at J, with 2 bases between the two ends. Germline V gene lookup returns CDR1 LNHDA and CDR2 SQIVND (reference sequence). For the CDR3, the DNA is TGTGCCAGTAGTATACGTGGGGCCAACGTCCTGACTTTC. Translation gives CASSIRGANVLTF.

This clone was counted between two and nine times. This rearrangement joins TRBV10-1 to TRBJ2-3; D might be TRBD2 (5 bases). CDR3 length: 15 amino acids. The V gene lost 0 bases and the J gene lost 3 bases, with 10 bases spanning the gap. CDR1 and CDR2 (germline): WNHNN, SYGVQD (reference sequence). CDR3 sequence reads: CASSESYGKTDTQYF. Written as DNA, the CDR3 is TGCGCCAGCAGTGAGTCTTACGGGAAAACAGATACGCAGTATTTT.

This rearrangement joins TRBV19 to TRBJ1-1, with D hard to call. The CDR3 length is 17 residues. V gave up 5 bases and J gave up 0 bases, with 19 bases separating them. Per germline, CDR1 LNHDA and CDR2 SQIVND (reference sequence). The chain's CDR3 is CASSPGSGQTLNTEAFF. The CDR3 nucleotides are TGTGCCAGTAGTCCGGGGAGCGGGCAGACACTGAACACTGAAGCTTTCTTT.

The CDR3 loop reads CAIRDRAEGATQYF. The CDR3, as DNA: TGTGCCATCAGGGACCGGGCCGAGGGAGCTACCCAGTACTTC. The chain is built from TRBV10-3 and TRBJ2-5, with TRBD2 as a possible D gene (5 bases). CDR1 is ENHRY and CDR2 is SYGVKD in the germline V gene. The CDR3 extends over 14 amino acids. The ends were cut back, 6 bases at V and 8 bases at J, with 19 bases in the middle.